The subject of this entry is one T cell receptor (beta chain). This sample was included in a study of blood T cell repertoires in COVID-19. CDR1 and CDR2 from the germline V gene are ENHRY and SYGVKD. The length of the CDR3 is 13 residues. V shed 10 bases and J 1 base; nucleotides not matched to a gene: 4. Clones were read by immunoSEQ multiplex PCR, and TCRdb kept only the in-frame ones, dropping some. The sample has around 180,000 clones, around 88% seen once. Sequenced material: PBMCs or T cells enriched from blood (not recorded which). The TCR originated in a woman in her twenties or thirties who had recovered from COVID-19. This chain connects TRBV10-3 to TRBJ2-5; 9 bases fit TRBD1. CDR3 nucleotides: TGTGCCAGCCAACAGGGGGCCCAAGAGACCCAGTACTTC. Translated, it gives CASQQGAQETQYF.